The 4 T cell receptor beta chains below come from one sample, sequenced in a study of OX40 agonist ivuxolimab in advanced cancers. Method: immunoSEQ multiplex PCR; TCRdb's copy keeps in-frame clones and lacks some. The sample lists tens of thousands of clones; approximately 92% were seen once. Specimen: CD4+ or CD8+ T cells sorted from blood, collected in a trial of the OX40 agonist ivuxolimab. The receptors derive from an adult with an advanced solid tumor such as melanoma, head and neck, liver or kidney cancer.

This chain uses TRBV19 with TRBJ2-2, with TRBD2 identical over 9 bases. CDR1 and CDR2 from the germline V gene are LNHDA and SQIVND (reference sequence). This CDR3 is 15 amino acids long. J gave up 4 bases and V 10 bases, and 10 bases lay outside the gene matches. CDR3 amino acids: CATDWAGGGTGELFF. CDR3 nucleotide sequence: TGTGCCACTGACTGGGCGGGAGGGGGCACCGGGGAGCTGTTTTTT.

The DNA of the CDR3 is TGTGCCAGCACCATGGGCGCCATGAACACTGAAGCTTTCTTT. This codes for CASTMGAMNTEAFF. The V and J genes are TRBV5-4 and TRBJ1-1, with D uncertain. Trimming cost V 6 bases and J 0 bases, with 12 bases left between them. The CDR3 sequence is 14 residues long. The germline gives CDR1 SGHNT, CDR2 YYREEE (reference sequence).

CDR3 amino acids: CASSSQHLTTTSGANVLTF. In DNA form, the CDR3 reads TGTGCCAGCAGTTCTCAACACCTAACTACCACATCTGGGGCCAACGTCCTGACTTTC. This chain connects TRBV27 to TRBJ2-6; no clear D. Germline values: CDR1 MNHEY, CDR2 SMNVEV (reference sequence). The CDR3 runs 19 residues. Trimming left V 4 bases short and J 1 base short, with 20 bases between. Together with reference TRBV27 and TRBJ2-6, the CDR3 gives the full variable domain: EAQVTQNPRYLITVTGKKLTVTCSQNMNHEYMSWYRQDPGLGLRQIYYSMNVEVTDKGDVPEGYKVSRKEKRNFPLILESPSPNQTSLYFCASSSQHLTTTSGANVLTFGAGSRLTVL.

The chain combines TRBV5-1 with TRBJ1-6, with unresolved D. V lost 0 bases to trimming and J lost 8 bases, with 9 bases between them. Germline lookup yields CDR1 SGHRS and CDR2 YFSETQ. CDR3 size: 14 residues. CDR3 loop: CASSLAMGDSPLHF. The CDR3 coding sequence is TGCGCCAGCAGCTTGGCCATGGGCGATTCACCCCTCCACTTT.